This T cell receptor (beta chain) came from a study of STAT3 mutations in large granular lymphocyte leukemia. Across the whole study: More than half of T-LGLL patients received immunosuppressive therapy.

Germline CDR1 is SGHTA and CDR2 is FQGTGA. V dropped 5 bases and J dropped 5 bases, with 15 bases sitting between them. The CDR3 is 14 amino acids. Only in-frame clones appear in the TCRdb table, and some are missing; sequencing was by immunoSEQ multiplex PCR. The sample carries fewer than 10,000 clones, around 90% recorded once. A word on this clone: Its antigen is not identified.

Study observations and caveats: At least one immunodominant TCR beta clonotype appeared in every T-cell large granular lymphocyte leukemia patient. Some patients had dominant TCR clones larger than their STAT3 mutant burden.

Sequenced: peripheral blood mononuclear cells. The TCR was taken from a man aged 80 or over with T-cell large granular lymphocyte leukemia. Some clones in this sample may be carry-over from other donors' samples. The V gene is TRBV7-3, the J gene TRBJ2-5, with TRBD1 as a possible D gene (6 bases). The CDR3 region is CASSRPGVGETQYF. The DNA of the CDR3 is TGTGCCAGCAGCCGACCAGGGGTAGGGGAGACCCAGTACTTC.